The 25 T cell receptor beta chains below all came from one sample that was sequenced in a study of OX40 agonist ivuxolimab in advanced cancers. Sequencing used immunoSEQ multiplex PCR; TCRdb keeps in-frame clones, though not all of them. The data contain 55,000 to 80,000 clones, under 90% of them singletons. Source: CD4+ or CD8+ T cells sorted from blood, taken in a trial of the OX40 agonist ivuxolimab. Source of these receptors: an adult with an advanced solid tumor such as melanoma, head and neck, liver or kidney cancer.

V and J are TRBV7-6 and TRBJ2-7; D is possibly TRBD1 (5 bases). CDR3 length: 15 amino acids. V was clipped by 4 bases and J by 5 bases, with 18 bases between them. CDR1 SGHVS and CDR2 FNYEAQ come from the germline V gene. CDR3 in amino acids: CASSSIGHGSDEQYF. CDR3 DNA: TGTGCCAGCAGCTCAATCGGACACGGGTCCGACGAGCAGTACTTC. Using reference TRBV7-6 and TRBJ2-7 for the parts outside the CDR3, the full variable domain is GAGVSQSPRYKVTKRGQDVALRCDPISGHVSLYWYRQALGQGPEFLTYFNYEAQQDKSGLPNDRFSAERPEGSISTLTIQRTEQRDSAMYRCASSSIGHGSDEQYFGPGTRLTVT.

The chain employs TRBV19 and TRBJ1-2; 7 bases align to TRBD1. This CDR3 is built from 15 residues. Per germline, CDR1 LNHDA and CDR2 SQIVND (reference sequence). The V and J ends lost 7 bases and 0 bases, in that order; junction bases with no gene match: 8. CDR3 nucleotides: TGTGCCAGTACCCCGGGACAGCCGGCTAACTATGGCTACACCTTC. Amino acid sequence: CASTPGQPANYGYTF.

V usage is TRBV5-1 and J usage is TRBJ1-4; TRBD1 matches at 7 bases. There are 15 residues in the CDR3. From germline, CDR1 is SGHRS and CDR2 YFSETQ. With 4 bases clipped from V and 4 bases from J, the junction kept 7 bases outside the gene matches. The CDR3 loop is CASSPAGGGNEKLFF. In nucleotides, the CDR3 is TGCGCCAGCAGCCCCGCAGGGGGAGGTAATGAAAAACTGTTTTTT.

This clone was picked up one time. The chain recombines TRBV4-2 with TRBJ1-5; a possible D gene is TRBD1 (5 bases). The germline CDR1 and CDR2 sequences are LGHNA and YNFKEQ. Trimming stripped 4 bases from V and 0 bases from J, with 13 bases between. The CDR3 has 16 amino acids. CDR3 bases: TGTGCCAGCAGCCGAGGGACGGACCATAGCAATCAGCCCCAGCATTTT. Its protein product is CASSRGTDHSNQPQHF.

The chain employs TRBV19 and TRBJ1-2; 8 bases line up with TRBD1. Germline CDR1 LNHDA, CDR2 SQIVND (reference sequence). V was clipped by 1 base and J by 6 bases; unmatched bases: 7. The CDR3 totals 15 residues. Here the CDR3 DNA reads TGTGCCAGTAGTATAGGTCAGGGGGCGCGAGATGGCTACACCTTC. Translation: CASSIGQGARDGYTF.

The sample holds a few counts of this clone. The rearrangement uses TRBV7-8 and TRBJ2-3; 7 nucleotides align to TRBD2. Trimming took 4 bases from V and 4 from J; bases not matched to a gene: 5. This CDR3 contains 14 residues. In germline, CDR1 is SGHVS, CDR2 FQNEAQ. The CDR3 nucleotides are TGTGCCAGCAGCTCACCCCGGGGGGCAGATACGCAGTATTTT. Amino acid sequence: CASSSPRGADTQYF. Supplemented by reference TRBV7-8 and TRBJ2-3, the full variable domain reads GAGVSQSPRYKVAKRGQDVALRCDPISGHVSLFWYQQALGQGPEFLTYFQNEAQLDKSGLPSDRFFAERPEGSVSTLKIQRTQQEDSAVYLCASSSPRGADTQYFGPGTRLTVL.

The chain carries TRBV7-9 and TRBJ2-5, with TRBD2 as a possible D gene (6 bases). CDR3 length: 14 residues. The germline V gene has CDR1 SEHNR and CDR2 FQNEAQ (reference sequence). The V end was cut by 0 bases, the J end by 5 bases, with 10 bases between. CDR3 amino acids: CASSLAGGRETQYF. CDR3 DNA sequence: TGTGCCAGCAGCTTAGCGGGGGGAAGGGAGACCCAGTACTTC.

The V call is TRBV7-9, the J call TRBJ1-2, with a tentative D call TRBD1 (5 bases). CDR1 is SEHNR, CDR2 FQNEAQ, per germline (reference sequence). CDR3 length: 14 amino acids. The V and J ends lost 5 bases and 4 bases respectively, with 14 bases between them. Here the CDR3 reads CASSPRTTGYGYTF. CDR3 DNA sequence: TGTGCCAGCAGCCCCCGGACAACCGGCTATGGCTACACCTTC.

The chain couples TRBV1 to TRBJ2-3; the table's TRBD2 call for D was not verified on the DNA. TRBV1 is a pseudogene segment. CDR3 length: 21 residues. CDR3 nucleotides: TGCACCAGCAGCCATCACTCTACCAAAGACCTAGCGGGGAGAGCGGCAGATACGCAGTATTTT. It yields the protein CTSSHHSTKDLAGRAADTQYF.

The chain combines TRBV2 with TRBJ2-5; 7 bases fit TRBD2. This CDR3 spans 15 amino acids. Germline V CDR1 and CDR2: SNHLY, FYNNEI. V shed 8 bases and J 1 base; nucleotides not matched to a gene: 10. The CDR3 reads CASFPLTSSQETQYF. The DNA of the CDR3 is TGTGCCAGCTTCCCTCTGACTAGCAGCCAAGAGACCCAGTACTTC.

The gene calls are TRBV18 and TRBJ1-5; D unresolved. Germline V lookup: CDR1 KGHSH, CDR2 LQKENI. The CDR3 covers 13 residues. Trimming cost V 5 bases and J 0 bases, with 5 bases left between them. The CDR3 sequence: CASSANSNQPQHF. The CDR3, as DNA: TGTGCCAGCTCAGCGAATAGCAATCAGCCCCAGCATTTT.

The chain employs TRBV30 and TRBJ2-7; D might be TRBD1 or TRBD2, each matching 7 bases. The CDR3 runs to 12 residues. The V gene's germline CDR1 is GTSNPN and CDR2 SVGIG (reference sequence). CDR3 nucleotide sequence: TGTGCGGGAGGGGGCGCGAACTACGAGCAGTACTTC. Its translation is CAGGGANYEQYF.

The chain links TRBV7-6 to TRBJ2-2; D is possibly TRBD1 (5 bases). The CDR3 covers 17 residues. V was cut by 5 bases and J by 6 bases, with 22 bases left in between. Germline-derived CDR1 and CDR2 are SGHVS and FNYEAQ. For the CDR3, the DNA is TGTGCCAGCAGCCCTCTTGGATCCAGGGTCGTATCCGGGGAGCTGTTTTTT. This translates into CASSPLGSRVVSGELFF.

The V call is TRBV11-2, the J call TRBJ1-2; possible D gene TRBD1, 6 bases. The ends were cut back, 4 bases at V and 4 bases at J, with 13 bases in the middle. The CDR3 contains 14 residues. Per germline, CDR1 SGHAT and CDR2 FQNNGV. The CDR3 DNA reads as TGTGCCAGCAGCTATAACAGGGAGAGCTATGGCTACACCTTC. It is translated as CASSYNRESYGYTF.

The chain employs TRBV18 and TRBJ2-5, with 7 bases aligning to TRBD1. The CDR3 sequence is 15 residues long. J gave up 5 bases and V 0 bases, and 6 bases lay outside the gene matches. Germline V lookup: CDR1 KGHSH, CDR2 LQKENI. CDR3: CASSPPRQGRETQYF. The CDR3 DNA reads as TGTGCCAGCTCACCACCGCGACAGGGAAGGGAGACCCAGTACTTC. The full variable domain, its missing parts supplied by reference TRBV18 and TRBJ2-5, is NAGVMQNPRHLVRRRGQEARLRCSPMKGHSHVYWYRQLPEEGLKFMVYLQKENIIDESGMPKERFSAEFPKEGPSILRIQQVVRGDSAAYFCASSPPRQGRETQYFGPGTRLLVL.

CDR3 DNA sequence: TGTGCCAGCAGTTCCGGGACTAGAGGGTACAATGAGCAGTTCTTC. It encodes CASSSGTRGYNEQFF. This chain links TRBV6-5 with TRBJ2-1; 8 positions agree with TRBD2. This CDR3 is built from 15 residues. From germline, CDR1 is MNHEY and CDR2 SVGAGI. Trimming took 4 bases from V and 4 from J; bases not matched to a gene: 6.

The chain carries TRBV5-1 and TRBJ2-2, with D uncertain. The CDR3 has 14 amino acids. With 0 bases removed from V and 2 bases from J, the gap between germline ends came to 5 bases. In germline, CDR1 is SGHRS, CDR2 YFSETQ. The CDR3, as DNA: TGCGCCAGCAGCTTGGGACCCAACACCGGGGAGCTGTTTTTT. Translated, it gives CASSLGPNTGELFF.

This rearrangement joins TRBV25-1 to TRBJ2-7; 7 bases line up with TRBD1. V shed 4 bases, J shed 3 bases, and the junction held 9 bases outside the gene matches. This CDR3 is built from 15 residues. The germline V gene encodes CDR1 MGHDK and CDR2 SYGVNS. CDR3 sequence (DNA): TGTGCCAGCAGTGCCTCAGAGGGGGCAGGCTACGAGCAGTACTTC. Protein: CASSASEGAGYEQYF.

The chain carries TRBV21-1 and TRBJ2-1. TRBV21-1 corresponds to a pseudogene. This CDR3 comprises 17 residues. CDR3 DNA: TGTGCCAGCAGCAAATCTTGTTGGGACCCCATCCCTCATGAGCAGTTCTTC. Translated: CASSKSCWDPIPHEQFF.

The rearrangement joins TRBV29-1 to TRBJ2-5; D possibly uses TRBD1 or TRBD2 (5 bases each). Looked up from germline, CDR1 is SQVTM and CDR2 is ANQGSEA. There are 12 residues in the CDR3. Between the trimmed V and J ends, which lost 6 bases and 4 bases, there was a span of 12 bases. The CDR3 sequence is CSVGDGGETQYF. The DNA of the CDR3 is TGCAGCGTGGGGGACGGTGGAGAGACCCAGTACTTC.

The chain uses TRBV7-8 and TRBJ2-1; possible D gene TRBD2, 7 bases. Germline CDR1 reads SGHVS; CDR2 reads FQNEAQ. The CDR3 is 16 amino acids. V was cut by 5 bases and J by 9 bases, with 23 bases left in between. As DNA, the CDR3 is TGTGCCAGCAGCCGCCTAAGGGGGGGCATAGGGGGTGAGCAGTTCTTC. Its translation is CASSRLRGGIGGEQFF.

The chain has TRBV18 and TRBJ1-4, with D possibly being TRBD1 (5 bases). Germline V gives CDR1 KGHSH, CDR2 LQKENI. This CDR3 has 12 residues. Trimming removed 3 bases at V and 12 bases at J, with 11 bases between. CDR3 DNA: TGTGCCAGCTCACCCACGCCGGGACAACTGTTTTTT. This codes for CASSPTPGQLFF. The whole variable domain, filled in from reference TRBV18 and TRBJ1-4, reads NAGVMQNPRHLVRRRGQEARLRCSPMKGHSHVYWYRQLPEEGLKFMVYLQKENIIDESGMPKERFSAEFPKEGPSILRIQQVVRGDSAAYFCASSPTPGQLFFGSGTQLSVL.

This clone showed up just a few times. J is TRBJ2-1 and V is TRBV29-1; D is unresolved. The CDR3 contains 11 residues. Germline V gives CDR1 SQVTM, CDR2 ANQGSEA. Trimming took 8 bases from V and 13 from J, leaving 18 bases between them. CDR3 in DNA: TGCAGCCATACAGTCTCCGTGGAACAGTTCTTC. Residues: CSHTVSVEQFF.

This sequence joins TRBV11-2 and TRBJ2-1, with 9 bases aligning to TRBD2. The CDR3 length is 16 residues. With 4 bases clipped from V and 12 bases from J, the junction kept 16 bases outside the gene matches. Germline assignment: CDR1 SGHAT and CDR2 FQNNGV. The CDR3 protein is CASSSLAGPPPLGQFF. The CDR3 DNA reads as TGTGCCAGCAGCTCGCTAGCGGGACCCCCCCCGCTCGGGCAGTTCTTC. Combining the CDR3 with reference TRBV11-2 and TRBJ2-1 gives the whole variable domain EAGVAQSPRYKIIEKRQSVAFWCNPISGHATLYWYQQILGQGPKLLIQFQNNGVVDDSQLPKDRFSAERLKGVDSTLKIQPAKLEDSAVYLCASSSLAGPPPLGQFFGPGTRLTVL.

The chain carries TRBV7-8 and TRBJ1-2; D call uncertain. CDR3 length equals 14 residues. The V gene's germline CDR1 is SGHVS and CDR2 FQNEAQ. The V end lost 3 bases, the J end lost 0 bases, and 8 bases lay between the germline ends. The CDR3: CASSFQGANYGYTF. In DNA form, the CDR3 reads TGTGCCAGCAGCTTTCAAGGAGCTAACTATGGCTACACCTTC.